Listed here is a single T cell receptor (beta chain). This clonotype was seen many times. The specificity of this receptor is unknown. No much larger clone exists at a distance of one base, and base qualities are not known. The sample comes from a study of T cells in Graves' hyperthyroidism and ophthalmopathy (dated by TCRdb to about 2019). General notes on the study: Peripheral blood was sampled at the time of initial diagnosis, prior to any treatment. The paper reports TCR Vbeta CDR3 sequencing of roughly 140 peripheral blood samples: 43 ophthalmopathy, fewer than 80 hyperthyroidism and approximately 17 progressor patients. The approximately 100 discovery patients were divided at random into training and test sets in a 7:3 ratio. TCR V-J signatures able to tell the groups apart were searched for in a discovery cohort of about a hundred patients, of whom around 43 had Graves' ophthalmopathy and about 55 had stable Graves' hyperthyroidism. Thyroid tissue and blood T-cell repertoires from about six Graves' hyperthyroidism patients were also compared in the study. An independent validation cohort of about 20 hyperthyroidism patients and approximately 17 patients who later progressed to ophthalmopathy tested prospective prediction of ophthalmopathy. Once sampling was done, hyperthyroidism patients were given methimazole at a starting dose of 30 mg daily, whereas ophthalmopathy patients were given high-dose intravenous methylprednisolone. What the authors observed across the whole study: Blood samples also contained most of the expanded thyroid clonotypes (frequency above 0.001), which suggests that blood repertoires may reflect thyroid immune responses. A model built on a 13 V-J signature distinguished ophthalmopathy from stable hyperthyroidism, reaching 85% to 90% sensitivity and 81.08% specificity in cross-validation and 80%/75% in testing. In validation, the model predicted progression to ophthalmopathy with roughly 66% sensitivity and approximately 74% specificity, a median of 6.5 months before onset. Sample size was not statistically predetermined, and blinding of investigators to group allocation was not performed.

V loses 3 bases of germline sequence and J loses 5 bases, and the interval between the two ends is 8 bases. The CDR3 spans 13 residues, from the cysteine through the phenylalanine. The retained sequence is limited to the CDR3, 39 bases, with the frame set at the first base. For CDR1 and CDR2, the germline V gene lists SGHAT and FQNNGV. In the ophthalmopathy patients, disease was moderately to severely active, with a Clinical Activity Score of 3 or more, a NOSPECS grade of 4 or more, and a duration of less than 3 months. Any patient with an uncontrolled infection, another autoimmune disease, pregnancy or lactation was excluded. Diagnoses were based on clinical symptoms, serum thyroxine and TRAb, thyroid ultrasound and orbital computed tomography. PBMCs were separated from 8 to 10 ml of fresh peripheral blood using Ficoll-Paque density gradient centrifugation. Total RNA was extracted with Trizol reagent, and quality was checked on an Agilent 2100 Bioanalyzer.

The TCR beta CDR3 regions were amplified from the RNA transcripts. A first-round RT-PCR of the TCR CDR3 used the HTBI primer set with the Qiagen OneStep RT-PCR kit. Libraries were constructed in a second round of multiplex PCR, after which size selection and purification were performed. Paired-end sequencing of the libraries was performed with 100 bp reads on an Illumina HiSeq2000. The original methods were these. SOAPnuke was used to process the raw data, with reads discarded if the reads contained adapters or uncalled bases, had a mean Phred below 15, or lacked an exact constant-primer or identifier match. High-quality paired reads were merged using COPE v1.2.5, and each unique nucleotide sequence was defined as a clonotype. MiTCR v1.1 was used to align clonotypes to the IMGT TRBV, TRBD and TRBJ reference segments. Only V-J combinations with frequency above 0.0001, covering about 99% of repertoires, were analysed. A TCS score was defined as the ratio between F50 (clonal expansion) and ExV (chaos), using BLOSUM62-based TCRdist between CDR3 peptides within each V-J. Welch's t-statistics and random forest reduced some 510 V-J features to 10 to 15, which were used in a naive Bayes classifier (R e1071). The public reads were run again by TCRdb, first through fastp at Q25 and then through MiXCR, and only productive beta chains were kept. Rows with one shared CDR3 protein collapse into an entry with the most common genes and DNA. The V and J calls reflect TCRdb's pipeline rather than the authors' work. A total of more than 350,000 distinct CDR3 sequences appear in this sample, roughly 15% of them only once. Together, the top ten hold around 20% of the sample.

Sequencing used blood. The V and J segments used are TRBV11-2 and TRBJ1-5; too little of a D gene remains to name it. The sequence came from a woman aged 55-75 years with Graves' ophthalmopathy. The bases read TGTGCCAGCAGCTTCGGCCGTGATCAGCCCCAGCATTTT. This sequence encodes CASSFGRDQPQHF.